This TCR beta chain came from a study of T cell clonality in common variable immunodeficiency. Germline values: CDR1 MNHEY, CDR2 SVGEGT. The CDR3 extends over 14 amino acids. Losses at the gene ends were 4 bases for V and 0 bases for J; bases not matched to a gene: 1. Study-level points and caveats: Reportedly, TCR beta sequences from common variable immunodeficiency showed fewer deletions and N-nucleotide insertions. Fewer TCRbeta clones were shared among CVID subjects than controls. Compared with healthy controls, CVID subjects showed increased TCRbeta clonality, mostly in about a third.

Heparinized whole blood, about 5 to 9 ml, came from each donor. On this clone itself: Its specificity is unknown. The read falls 3 residues short of the CDR3 end, and the missing part is taken from the germline J gene.

TCRdb's copy holds only in-frame clones and misses some; the assay was immunoSEQ multiplex PCR. Listed are approximately 8,800 clones; around 3.8% falls within the top ten. The source of this sequence is a human donor with common variable immunodeficiency. Sequenced input: peripheral blood mononuclear cells. The chain uses TRBV6-2 or TRBV6-3 and TRBJ2-7; 9 positions match TRBD1. The covered CDR3 bases are TGTGCCAGCAGTTGGACAGGGGTCTCCTACGAG. Its translation: CASSWTGVSYE. The entire CDR3 reads CASSWTGVSYEQYF.